This T cell receptor beta chain was found in a study of blood T cell repertoires in COVID-19. About the study: The study drew acute and convalescent COVID-19 samples from the United States, Italy and Spain.

Germline CDR1 and CDR2: MNHEY and SMNVEV (reference sequence). J gave up 4 bases and V 3 bases, and 6 bases lay outside the gene matches. The CDR3 is 15 residues long. Profiled with immunoSEQ multiplex PCR; TCRdb holds only in-frame clones, not every one. The repertoire holds some 350,000 clones, with about 90% as singletons. What the recovered Cohort 3 donors had was two negative PCRs, clearance, or symptom resolution. The chain is built from TRBV27 and TRBJ2-3; 8 bases align to TRBD2. The sequenced sample consisted of PBMCs or T cells enriched from blood (not recorded which). The sequence was collected from a woman between 25 and 40 years old who had recovered from COVID-19. Here the CDR3 reads CASSFEREISDTQYF. The CDR3, as DNA: TGTGCCAGCAGTTTTGAGCGGGAGATATCAGATACGCAGTATTTT.